The T cell receptor beta chain described here comes from a study of shared clonotypes between healthy human individuals. Produced via immunoSEQ multiplex PCR; TCRdb's table is partial and in-frame only. The sample lists 2 million to 2.5 million clones; 85% to 95% were seen once. Germline-derived CDR1 and CDR2 are SGHAT and FQNNGV. Trimming left V 1 base short and J 2 bases short, with 12 bases between. The CDR3 is 15 amino acids. This sequence originates from a man in his late teens or twenties in good health. The V and J genes are TRBV11-2 and TRBJ2-7, with a possible D match to TRBD1 (6 bases). The sequenced material came from naive CD4+ T cells sorted from blood. Subset indicated: CD45RA+ positively selected. CDR3 loop: CASSLAADRAYEQYF. The CDR3 DNA sequence: TGTGCCAGCAGCTTAGCCGCGGACAGAGCCTACGAGCAGTACTTC.